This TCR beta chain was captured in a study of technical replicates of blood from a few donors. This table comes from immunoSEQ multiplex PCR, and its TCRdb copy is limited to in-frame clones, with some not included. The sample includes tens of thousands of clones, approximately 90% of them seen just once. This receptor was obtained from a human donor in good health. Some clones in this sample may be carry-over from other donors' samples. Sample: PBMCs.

CDR3 amino acids: CTSSQDWRAMDTGELFF. The DNA of the CDR3 is TGCACCAGCAGCCAAGATTGGAGGGCCATGGACACCGGGGAGCTGTTTTTT. V usage is TRBV1 and J usage is TRBJ2-2; TRBD2, as called in the table, went unchecked against the DNA. TRBV1 counts as a pseudogene. The CDR3 contains 17 residues.